The source of this T cell receptor beta chain is a study of shared clonotypes between healthy human individuals. Measured with immunoSEQ multiplex PCR; TCRdb has only the in-frame clones, and not every one. The table lists some 2 million clones, approximately 94% of them singletons. Germline loops: CDR1 SGHDT, CDR2 YYEEEE. V lost 1 base, J lost 4 bases, and 17 bases lay in between. This CDR3 has 16 residues. Terminally differentiated effector memory CD45RA+ cells were excluded by CCR7 positive selection of CD45RO-negative cells. This sequence joins TRBV5-6 and TRBJ1-2; D is unresolved. The clonotype was recovered from a young man in good health. Sequenced: naive CD8+ T cells sorted from blood. As DNA, the CDR3 is TGTGCCAGCAGCTTGATGCGGGTGGTAACAGTCTATGGCTACACCTTC. This codes for CASSLMRVVTVYGYTF.